This T cell receptor (beta chain) was identified in a study of T cells in Graves' hyperthyroidism and ophthalmopathy. Whole-study results and caveats: It was a median around 6 months before onset that the model predicted ophthalmopathy. Most clonotypes expanded in thyroid above 0.001 were likewise present in blood.

This clonotype was seen only a few times. Its antigen remains unknown. The diagnostic basis comprised clinical symptoms, serum thyroxine and TRAb, thyroid ultrasound and orbital computed tomography. PBMCs stemmed from around 9.3 ml fresh peripheral blood. It was RNA transcripts that yielded the amplified TCR beta CDR3 regions. HTBI primers were the set used in a first-round RT-PCR of the TCR CDR3. MiXCR was run by TCRdb on the multiplex PCR reads, yielding one entry per CDR3 protein. The sample has just under 750,000 distinct CDR3 sequences, around a third seen once. Input material: blood. This TCR came from a woman aged 35 to 49 with Graves' hyperthyroidism.

The CDR3 reads CASSRSRENGYTF. DNA for the CDR3: TGTGCCAGCAGCCGTTCCAGGGAAAATGGCTACACCTTC. The chain employs TRBV11-2 and TRBJ1-2; tentative D call: TRBD1 (5 bases). Trimming stripped 5 bases from V and 6 bases from J, with 13 bases between. Germline CDR1 reads SGHAT; CDR2 reads FQNNGV. The CDR3 is 13 residues long. Filled out from reference TRBV11-2 and TRBJ1-2, the complete variable domain reads EAGVAQSPRYKIIEKRQSVAFWCNPISGHATLYWYQQILGQGPKLLIQFQNNGVVDDSQLPKDRFSAERLKGVDSTLKIQPAKLEDSAVYLCASSRSRENGYTFGSGTRLTVV.